A single sample is the source of the 4 T cell receptor beta chains below, sequenced in a study of control samples from healthy donors and cancer patients. Measured with immunoSEQ multiplex PCR; TCRdb has only the in-frame clones, and not every one. The table lists around 200,000 clones, roughly 91% of them singletons. The source material was blood. All receptors come from a man between 18 and 35 years old in good health.

This chain links TRBV6-5 with TRBJ2-5; D perhaps matches TRBD2 (6 bases). The CDR3 covers 15 residues. The germline gives CDR1 MNHEY, CDR2 SVGAGI. Trimming took off 0 bases at V and 3 bases at J, with 11 bases between the two ends. CDR3 loop: CASSYSIAEKETQYF. The CDR3 region has the DNA TGTGCCAGCAGTTACTCGATAGCGGAAAAAGAGACCCAGTACTTC.

This sequence joins TRBV18 and TRBJ2-7; 9 nucleotides align to TRBD2. The V and J ends lost 2 bases and 3 bases, in that order; junction bases with no gene match: 5. The CDR3 loop spans 15 amino acids. In germline, CDR1 is KGHSH, CDR2 LQKENI. CDR3 loop: CASSPSNSGGYEQYF. As DNA, the CDR3 is TGTGCCAGCTCACCATCTAATAGCGGGGGCTACGAGCAGTACTTC.

J is TRBJ2-7 and V is TRBV5-1, with 7 bases lining up with TRBD1. Per germline, CDR1 SGHRS and CDR2 YFSETQ. The junction had 8 bases not matched to a gene; V was cut back by 5 bases and J by 6 bases. The CDR3 length is 13 residues. As DNA, the CDR3 is TGCGCCAGCAGGCCTGACACAGGGGCCGAGCAGTACTTC. Its translation is CASRPDTGAEQYF.

The J gene is TRBJ2-5, the V gene TRBV5-4, with 9 bases fitting TRBD1. The germline CDR1 and CDR2 sequences are SGHNT and YYREEE (reference sequence). Trimming removed 4 bases from V and 4 bases from J; junction bases left unmatched: 2. This CDR3 region has 13 residues. The CDR3 region is CASSPTGGETQYF. Here the CDR3 DNA reads TGTGCCAGCAGCCCGACAGGGGGAGAGACCCAGTACTTC. The full variable domain, rest sourced from reference TRBV5-4 and TRBJ2-5, is ETGVTQSPTHLIKTRGQQVTLRCSSQSGHNTVSWYQQALGQGPQFIFQYYREEENGRGNFPPRFSGLQFPNYSSELNVNALELDDSALYLCASSPTGGETQYFGPGTRLLVL.